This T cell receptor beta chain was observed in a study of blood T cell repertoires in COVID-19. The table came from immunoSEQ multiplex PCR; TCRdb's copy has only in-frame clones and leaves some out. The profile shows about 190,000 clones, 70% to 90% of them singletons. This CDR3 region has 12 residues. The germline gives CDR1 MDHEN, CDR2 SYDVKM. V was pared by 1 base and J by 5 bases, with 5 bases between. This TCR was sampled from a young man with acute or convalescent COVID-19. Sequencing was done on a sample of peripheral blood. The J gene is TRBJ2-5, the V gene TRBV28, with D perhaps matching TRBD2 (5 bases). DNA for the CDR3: TGTGCCAGCAGTTTATCGGGGGAGACCCAGTACTTC. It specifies CASSLSGETQYF.